What follows are 8 T cell receptor beta chains derived from one specimen sequenced in a study of blood T cell repertoires in COVID-19. The table came from immunoSEQ multiplex PCR; TCRdb's copy has only in-frame clones and leaves some out. The sample records around 250,000 clones, about 87% being singletons. Sequenced material: PBMCs or T cells enriched from blood (not recorded which). These receptor sequences come from a woman aged 30 to 39 with acute COVID-19.

The chain couples TRBV6-5 to TRBJ1-1, with D possibly TRBD1 on 6 matching bases. Germline V gene lookup returns CDR1 MNHEY and CDR2 SVGAGI. The CDR3 consists of 14 residues. Deletions cut 6 bases from V and 5 bases from J, with 16 bases between. The CDR3 nucleotides are TGTGCCAGCAGCCTACCGACAGGTGGTACTGAAGCTTTCTTT. Encoded protein: CASSLPTGGTEAFF.

The chain has TRBV19 and TRBJ2-3; a possible D gene is TRBD1 (5 bases). Germline V lookup: CDR1 LNHDA, CDR2 SQIVND (reference sequence). Trimming pared 4 bases from V and 0 bases from J, leaving 11 bases between. This CDR3 is 15 amino acids long. The CDR3 region is CASSTGRTSTDTQYF. The CDR3 nucleotides read TGTGCCAGTAGTACAGGGCGTACTAGCACAGATACGCAGTATTTT.

V gene TRBV27 combines with J gene TRBJ2-7, with 7 bases fitting TRBD2. Germline lookup yields CDR1 MNHEY and CDR2 SMNVEV (reference sequence). The CDR3 contains 17 residues. The J segment lost 2 bases and the V segment lost 4 bases, leaving 14 bases of the junction unmatched. This chain's CDR3 is CASSSVQGAGEPYEQYF. In DNA, the CDR3 is TGTGCCAGCAGTTCCGTCCAAGGGGCGGGAGAACCCTACGAGCAGTACTTC.

The chain joins TRBV5-5 to TRBJ2-7; D not resolved. Trimming pared 7 bases from V and 0 bases from J, leaving 11 bases between. The CDR3 loop spans 13 amino acids. The germline CDR1 and CDR2 sequences are SGHKS and YYEKEE (reference sequence). The DNA of the CDR3 is TGTGCCAGCCGACATTACAGCTCCTACGAGCAGTACTTC. It codes for CASRHYSSYEQYF.

J is TRBJ2-1 and V is TRBV14; D gene uncertain. This CDR3 is 12 amino acids long. The germline V and J ends were trimmed by 0 bases and 8 bases, with 5 bases remaining between them. Germline lookup yields CDR1 SGHDN and CDR2 FVKESK. The CDR3 is CASSQEGHEQFF. The CDR3 DNA reads as TGTGCCAGCAGCCAAGAGGGCCATGAGCAGTTCTTC.

In regard to this clone: In the same sample, other DNA sequences code for this CDR3. The V call is TRBV18, the J call TRBJ2-7, with 7 bases fitting TRBD1. The CDR3 length is 13 residues. Germline assignment: CDR1 KGHSH and CDR2 LQKENI. V lost 4 bases, J lost 6 bases, and 6 bases stayed unmatched. The CDR3 DNA follows: TGTGCCAGCTCACGGGACAGCGGAGGCGAGCAGTACTTC. As protein: CASSRDSGGEQYF.

The V and J genes are TRBV11-2 and TRBJ1-1; 7 bases line up with TRBD1. CDR3 size: 14 residues. Per the germline V gene, CDR1 is SGHAT and CDR2 is FQNNGV. V was pared by 2 bases and J by 6 bases, with 6 bases of the junction left unmatched. The CDR3 protein is CASSLLRTGPEAFF. DNA for the CDR3: TGTGCCAGCAGCTTATTGCGGACAGGCCCTGAAGCTTTCTTT.

The CDR3 here is CASSLTRARNEQFF. CDR3 sequence (DNA): TGCGCCAGCAGCTTGACTAGAGCCAGAAATGAGCAGTTCTTC. This rearrangement joins TRBV5-1 to TRBJ2-1; possible D gene TRBD2, 5 bases. Germline V gene sequence: CDR1 SGHRS, CDR2 YFSETQ. CDR3 length: 14 residues. Between the trimmed V and J ends, which lost 1 base and 7 bases, there was a span of 12 bases.